This T cell receptor beta chain was sequenced for a study of blood T cell repertoires in COVID-19. Whole-study context: Whether acute or convalescent, the COVID-19 samples came from the United States, Italy and Spain.

Trimming took 2 bases from V and 8 from J, leaving 15 bases between them. Germline CDR1 ENHRY, CDR2 SYGVKD. This CDR3 spans 14 amino acids. Assignment of participants to cohorts was predicated upon participant-reported clinical history. Method: immunoSEQ multiplex PCR; TCRdb's copy keeps in-frame clones and lacks some. The data contain roughly 370,000 clones, roughly 89% of them singletons. V usage is TRBV10-3 and J usage is TRBJ1-2; tentative D call: TRBD1 (5 bases). The sequence was collected from a woman in her 50s who had recovered from COVID-19. The sequenced sample consisted of PBMCs or T cells enriched from blood (not recorded which). The DNA for the CDR3 is TGTGCCATCAGTGAGCAGGTTGGGGCCTACGGCTACACCTTC. It translates to CAISEQVGAYGYTF.